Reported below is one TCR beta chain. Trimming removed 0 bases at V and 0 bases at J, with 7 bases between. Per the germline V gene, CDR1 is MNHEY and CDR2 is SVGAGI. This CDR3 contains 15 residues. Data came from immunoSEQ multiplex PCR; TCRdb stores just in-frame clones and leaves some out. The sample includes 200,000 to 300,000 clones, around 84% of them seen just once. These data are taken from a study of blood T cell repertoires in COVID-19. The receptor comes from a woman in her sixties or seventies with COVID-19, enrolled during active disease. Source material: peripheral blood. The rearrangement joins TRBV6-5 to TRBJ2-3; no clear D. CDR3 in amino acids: CASSYSALSTDTQYF. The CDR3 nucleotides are TGTGCCAGCAGTTACTCGGCTCTTAGCACAGATACGCAGTATTTT.